The 17 T cell receptor beta chains listed next were all sequenced from one sample in a study of T cells after yellow fever vaccination. TCRdb passed the 5' RACE reads through MiXCR, listing each CDR3 protein once. Altogether some 240,000 distinct CDR3 sequences are present, about 3.5% being singletons, with the ten largest covering around 19%. The input for sequencing was PBMCs, taken 15 days after the yellow fever booster vaccination. The receptors stem from a man aged 18 to 29 who received the YFV17D yellow fever vaccine.

This clonotype has ten or more counts. The V gene is TRBV7-2, the J gene TRBJ2-5; D gene unclear. Trimming removed 3 bases from V and 4 bases from J, with 12 bases in between. The CDR3 extends over 14 amino acids. Per germline, CDR1 SGHTA and CDR2 FQGNSA. This CDR3 is CASSLRQPGETQYF. The CDR3 DNA sequence: TGTGCCAGCAGCTTGCGGCAACCAGGAGAGACCCAGTACTTC.

Many counts were recorded for this clonotype. The rearrangement joins TRBV4-1 to TRBJ1-3, with 7 bases aligning to TRBD1. This CDR3 comprises 17 residues. Trimming removed 3 bases from V and 7 bases from J; junction bases left unmatched: 15. Germline-derived CDR1 and CDR2 are MGHRA and YSYEKL. The CDR3 DNA reads TGCGCCAGCAGCCAGAAGTTGCAGGGGGGGCTCCGGAACACCATATATTTT. It codes for CASSQKLQGGLRNTIYF.

Comment on this clonotype: This may arise from a read error, as a much more abundant clone is one base away. V gene TRBV6-6 combines with J gene TRBJ1-5, with D possibly TRBD1 on 6 matching bases. Per germline, CDR1 MNHNY and CDR2 SVGAGI (reference sequence). The CDR3 sequence is 14 residues long. The CDR3 reads CASSYMGAGQPQQF. DNA for the CDR3: TGTGCCAGCAGTTACATGGGGGCGGGCCAGCCCCAGCAATTT.

This clonotype occurred many times. The chain carries TRBV7-9 and TRBJ2-1; no definite D call. The CDR3 spans 14 residues. V dropped 0 bases and J dropped 8 bases, with 11 bases sitting between them. Germline V CDR1 and CDR2: SEHNR, FQNEAQ (reference sequence). CDR3 in DNA: TGTGCCAGCAGCTTAGCGTACAGTGCCCATGAGCAGTTCTTC. Translating it yields CASSLAYSAHEQFF.

The sample holds many counts of this clonotype. This sequence joins TRBV7-2 and TRBJ2-1; D possibly corresponds to TRBD2 (7 bases). The CDR3 is 15 amino acids. Per the germline V gene, CDR1 is SGHTA and CDR2 is FQGNSA. V lost 5 bases and J 4 bases, leaving 15 bases between the germline ends. Here the CDR3 reads CASSQRGGRYNEQFF. The CDR3 bases are TGTGCCAGCAGCCAAAGGGGGGGAAGATACAATGAGCAGTTCTTC.

This clonotype was detected ten times or more. The chain links TRBV19 to TRBJ1-5; D might be TRBD1 (5 bases). The V end lost 4 bases, the J end lost 5 bases, and 12 bases lay between the germline ends. Germline loops: CDR1 LNHDA, CDR2 SQIVND (reference sequence). The CDR3 has 14 amino acids. In DNA form, the CDR3 reads TGTGCCAGTAGTAGCCGCGGAGGGGATCAGCCCCAGCATTTT. Protein sequence: CASSSRGGDQPQHF.

This clonotype was observed many times. The V call is TRBV7-2, the J call TRBJ2-7; a possible D gene is TRBD2 (6 bases). CDR1 SGHTA and CDR2 FQGNSA come from the germline V gene. The CDR3 is made up of 13 amino acids. V was cut by 4 bases and J by 7 bases, with 14 bases left in between. CDR3 region: CASSSRGIREQYF. The CDR3, as DNA: TGTGCCAGCAGCTCGCGGGGTATCAGGGAGCAGTACTTC.

This clonotype was observed at least ten times. The rearrangement links TRBV7-2 to TRBJ2-5; 7 bases line up with TRBD2. V shed 1 base, J shed 5 bases, and the junction held 10 bases outside the gene matches. This CDR3 has 16 residues. Germline loops: CDR1 SGHTA, CDR2 FQGNSA. CDR3 bases: TGTGCCAGCAGCTTAGACGGGAGGTACTCGGGGGAGACCCAGTACTTC. It translates to CASSLDGRYSGETQYF.

This clonotype has at least ten counts. The gene calls are TRBV19 and TRBJ1-1, with D perhaps TRBD1 (6 bases). This CDR3 spans 11 amino acids. CDR1 and CDR2 (germline): LNHDA, SQIVND (reference sequence). The CDR3 DNA reads as TGTGCGGCAGGGGAGGACACTGAAGCTTTCTTT. It yields the protein CAAGEDTEAFF.

This clonotype appeared many times. V gene TRBV12-3 or TRBV12-4 combines with J gene TRBJ1-3, with D unresolved. V shed 6 bases and J shed 1 base, with 4 bases lying between them. The CDR3 is 12 amino acids. DNA for the CDR3: TGTGCCAGCAGACCTTCTGGAAACACCATATATTTT. Its translation: CASRPSGNTIYF.

This clonotype appeared many times. CDR3 region: CASSPNRGAGSQETQYF. CDR3 in DNA: TGTGCCAGCAGCCCAAATAGGGGCGCGGGGAGCCAAGAGACCCAGTACTTC. This sequence joins TRBV7-9 and TRBJ2-5; TRBD2 is a possible D gene (6 bases). This CDR3 is built from 17 residues. Germline V gives CDR1 SEHNR, CDR2 FQNEAQ (reference sequence). Trimming shortened V by 5 bases and J by 1 base, and 20 bases separated the two germline ends.

This clonotype was recorded many times. The gene calls are TRBV27 and TRBJ2-2, with unresolved D. From germline, CDR1 is MNHEY and CDR2 SMNVEV (reference sequence). The germline V and J ends were trimmed by 5 bases and 2 bases, with 6 bases remaining between them. The CDR3 loop spans 13 amino acids. The CDR3 here is CASSPVNTGELFF. CDR3 DNA: TGTGCCAGCAGTCCCGTTAACACCGGGGAGCTGTTTTTT.

There are many counts of this clonotype. The J gene is TRBJ2-2, the V gene TRBV28, with D unresolved. Per the germline V gene, CDR1 is MDHEN and CDR2 is SYDVKM. The V gene lost 6 bases and the J gene lost 0 bases, with 5 bases spanning the gap. The CDR3 totals 13 residues. The CDR3, as DNA: TGTGCCAGCAGGACATCGAACACCGGGGAGCTGTTTTTT. Translation: CASRTSNTGELFF.

V is TRBV29-1 and J is TRBJ1-1, with a tentative D call TRBD1 (5 bases). CDR3 length equals 12 residues. Per germline, CDR1 SQVTM and CDR2 ANQGSEA. The V end lost 5 bases, the J end lost 0 bases, and 7 bases lay between the germline ends. CDR3 bases: TGCAGCGTTTCGGGACTGAACACTGAAGCTTTCTTT. This sequence encodes CSVSGLNTEAFF.

This clonotype was detected ten times or more. The CDR3 spells CASSPSSVRESNQPQHF. Written as DNA, the CDR3 is TGTGCCAGCAGCCCTAGTTCGGTCAGGGAAAGCAATCAGCCCCAGCATTTT. This chain links TRBV7-2 with TRBJ1-5, with D perhaps TRBD1 (5 bases). Trimming pared 5 bases from V and 1 base from J, leaving 18 bases between. Germline V gives CDR1 SGHTA, CDR2 FQGNSA. CDR3 length equals 17 residues.

The chain employs TRBV7-6 and TRBJ2-1; 10 bases match TRBD2. V trimming: 3 bases; J trimming: 6 bases; junction bases outside the gene matches: 5. Germline CDR1 and CDR2: SGHVS and FNYEAQ. This CDR3 is 15 amino acids long. In nucleotides, the CDR3 is TGTGCCAGCAGCTTCGAAGCTAGCGGGGGCAATGAGCAGTTCTTC. Amino acid sequence: CASSFEASGGNEQFF.

This clonotype was seen repeatedly, ten times or more. This rearrangement joins TRBV20-1 to TRBJ2-5; weak D call: TRBD1 (5 bases). The germline CDR1 and CDR2 sequences are DFQATT and SNEGSKA (reference sequence). Trimming removed 2 bases at V and 3 bases at J, with 7 bases between. This CDR3 has 12 residues. DNA for the CDR3: TGCAGTGCTAGACTGACAGAAGAGACCCAGTACTTC. Its protein is CSARLTEETQYF.